These 15 T cell receptor beta chains were all obtained from the same sample, sequenced in a study of blood T cells in healthy people across ages. A second PCR, run for roughly 7 to 12 cycles, used a sample-barcoded 5' primer plus a J-beta primer mix. From the 5' RACE reads, TCRdb called clonotypes with MiXCR, one entry per CDR3 protein. The sample consists of approximately 1.5 million distinct CDR3 sequences, almost 35% of them appearing once. Material: blood. The source is a woman in her 30s in good health.

This clonotype was detected only a few times. The V and J genes are TRBV20-1 and TRBJ2-7, with D possibly TRBD2 on 6 matching bases. Between the trimmed V and J ends, which lost 5 bases and 5 bases, there was a span of 19 bases. The CDR3 totals 14 residues. CDR1 is DFQATT and CDR2 is SNEGSKA in the germline V gene (reference sequence). The CDR3 sequence: CSAEGDPKRDEQYF. The CDR3 DNA is TGCAGTGCTGAAGGGGACCCTAAGCGGGACGAGCAGTACTTC.

The V and J genes are TRBV18 and TRBJ2-7; D is ambiguous. The length of the CDR3 is 12 residues. Germline V CDR1 and CDR2: KGHSH, LQKENI. The germline V and J ends were trimmed by 6 bases and 6 bases, with 12 bases remaining between them. CDR3 coding DNA: TGTGCCAGCTCGTTTCGAGAGACCGAGCAGTACTTC. Translated: CASSFRETEQYF.

The chain links TRBV7-2 to TRBJ2-1, with 11 bases lining up with TRBD2. This CDR3 has 16 residues. After removal of 6 bases from V and 5 bases from J, the junction contained 9 bases not matched to a gene. Germline assignment: CDR1 SGHTA and CDR2 FQGNSA. The CDR3 sequence is CASRSSGGPYHNEQFF. The CDR3 region has the DNA TGTGCCAGCAGGTCTAGCGGGGGGCCCTACCACAATGAGCAGTTCTTC.

With regard to this clonotype: A read error may produce the germline difference seen at one junction end. The chain joins TRBV6-2 or TRBV6-3 to TRBJ2-3; weak D call: TRBD2 (5 bases). The length of the CDR3 is 18 residues. Germline V gene sequence: CDR1 MNHEY, CDR2 SVGEGT. CDR3 region: CASSYALGRPALGDTRYF. The CDR3 coding sequence is TGTGCCAGCAGTTACGCCCTGGGAAGACCGGCTTTGGGAGATACGCGGTATTTT.

This clonotype was detected a few times. The chain joins TRBV6-5 to TRBJ2-7, with D perhaps TRBD2 (5 bases). CDR3 length: 14 amino acids. The V gene's germline CDR1 is MNHEY and CDR2 SVGAGI. V lost 2 bases and J lost 7, with 15 bases in between. The CDR3 DNA sequence: TGTGCCAGCAGTTACCTGTCGTCCGGGGAAGAGCAGTACTTC. Translating gives CASSYLSSGEEQYF.

The chain carries TRBV6-6 and TRBJ2-4, with 7 bases that match TRBD2. CDR3 length equals 14 residues. Germline V lookup: CDR1 MNHNY, CDR2 SVGAGI (reference sequence). With 11 bases clipped from V and 13 bases from J, the junction kept 20 bases outside the gene matches. As DNA, the CDR3 is TGTGCCTCCAGCAGGACTAGTGGGCCCTACGTGCAGTACTTC. Protein sequence: CASSRTSGPYVQYF.

The DNA of the CDR3 is TGTGCCAGCAGCTTAGAAGGATTGCAGAACACTGAAGCTTTCTTT. It codes for CASSLEGLQNTEAFF. The chain joins TRBV7-2 to TRBJ1-1, with unresolved D. The CDR3 loop spans 15 amino acids. Trimming removed 1 base from V and 1 base from J, with 10 bases in between. CDR1 is SGHTA and CDR2 is FQGNSA in the germline V gene.

The rearrangement uses TRBV9 and TRBJ2-1; possible D gene TRBD1, 6 bases. The germline V and J ends were trimmed by 1 base and 3 bases, with 11 bases remaining between them. The germline V gene encodes CDR1 SGDLS and CDR2 YYNGEE. This CDR3 has 15 amino acids. CDR3 amino acids: CASSVYRDVYNEQFF. In DNA, the CDR3 is TGTGCCAGCAGCGTATACAGGGACGTCTACAATGAGCAGTTCTTC.

This chain connects TRBV21-1 to TRBJ1-4. TRBV21-1 is a pseudogene locus. The CDR3 contains 14 residues. CDR3 nucleotide sequence: TGTGCCAGCAGCAAAGAGGCAGGAAATGAAAAACTGTTTTTT. It specifies CASSKEAGNEKLFF.

Comments on this clonotype: A clone one base away is much larger, so this may be a read error. This chain connects TRBV7-2 to TRBJ2-7; D is possibly TRBD1 (6 bases). Looked up from germline, CDR1 is SGHTA and CDR2 is FQGNSA. Trimming removed 10 bases at V and 1 base at J, with 14 bases between. The CDR3 totals 13 residues. The CDR3 region is CAINIDRSYEQYF. In nucleotides, the CDR3 is TGTGCCATCAACATCGACAGGTCCTACGAGCAGTACTTC.

The table lists this clonotype with a few counts. The rearrangement joins TRBV18 to TRBJ2-1, with 8 bases fitting TRBD2. The V segment lost 3 bases and the J segment 6 bases; nucleotides outside the gene matches: 7. The CDR3 length is 15 residues. In germline, CDR1 is KGHSH, CDR2 LQKENI. The CDR3 protein is CASSPRLARANEQFF. The CDR3 region has the DNA TGTGCCAGCTCACCCCGACTAGCGAGGGCCAATGAGCAGTTCTTC. The full variable domain, completed using reference TRBV18 and TRBJ2-1, is NAGVMQNPRHLVRRRGQEARLRCSPMKGHSHVYWYRQLPEEGLKFMVYLQKENIIDESGMPKERFSAEFPKEGPSILRIQQVVRGDSAAYFCASSPRLARANEQFFGPGTRLTVL.

The chain carries TRBV27 and TRBJ2-4; the match to TRBD2 covers 7 bases. Unmatched junction bases numbered 6, after V lost 9 bases and J lost 7 bases. There are 12 residues in the CDR3. The V gene's germline CDR1 is MNHEY and CDR2 SMNVEV (reference sequence). For the CDR3, the DNA is TGTGCCAGATCCTCGCGGGGGAACATTCAGTACTTC. It encodes CARSSRGNIQYF.

Regarding this clonotype: A single base separates this from a much larger clone, so it may be a read error. The rearrangement uses TRBV4-1 and TRBJ2-7; 9 bases are a match to TRBD1. Germline V gives CDR1 MGHRA, CDR2 YSYEKL. CDR3 length equals 16 residues. After removal of 3 bases from V and 6 bases from J, the junction contained 12 bases not matched to a gene. CDR3 loop: CASSHDPGQGKCEQYF. The CDR3 DNA is TGCGCCAGCAGCCATGATCCGGGACAGGGAAAATGCGAGCAGTACTTC.

The genes are TRBV10-3 and TRBJ1-2; no definite D call. Germline CDR1 and CDR2: ENHRY and SYGVKD. CDR3 length: 15 residues. Trimming cost V 0 bases and J 4 bases, with 12 bases left between them. The CDR3 here is CAISESTGGSYGYTF. In DNA, the CDR3 is TGTGCCATCAGTGAGTCGACGGGTGGAAGCTATGGCTACACCTTC.

Points on this clonotype: A much larger clone lies one base from this, so it may be a read error. The chain employs TRBV6-2 or TRBV6-3 and TRBJ2-7; D is unclear. The CDR3 has 13 amino acids. Germline CDR1 is MNHEY and CDR2 is SVGEGT. Trimming cost V 4 bases and J 10 bases, with 17 bases left between them. CDR3 region: CASSSSDCWPQYF. The CDR3 nucleotides read TGTGCCAGCAGTTCCTCCGACTGTTGGCCCCAGTACTTC.